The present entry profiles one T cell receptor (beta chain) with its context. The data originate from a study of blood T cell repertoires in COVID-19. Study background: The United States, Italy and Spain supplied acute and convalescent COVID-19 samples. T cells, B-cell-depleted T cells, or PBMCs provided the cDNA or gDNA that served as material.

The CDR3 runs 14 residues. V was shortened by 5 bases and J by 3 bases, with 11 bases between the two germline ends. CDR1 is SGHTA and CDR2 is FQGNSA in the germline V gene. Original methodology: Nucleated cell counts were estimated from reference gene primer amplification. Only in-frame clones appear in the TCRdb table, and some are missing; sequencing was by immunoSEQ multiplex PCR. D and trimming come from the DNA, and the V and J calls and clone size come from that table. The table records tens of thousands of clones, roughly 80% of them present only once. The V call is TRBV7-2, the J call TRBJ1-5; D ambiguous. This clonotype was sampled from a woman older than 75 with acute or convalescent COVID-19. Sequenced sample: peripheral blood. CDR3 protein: CASSVSRDNQPQHF. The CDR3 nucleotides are TGTGCCAGCAGCGTATCCCGGGACAATCAGCCCCAGCATTTT.